Reported below is one T cell receptor (beta chain). The sample belongs to a study of blood T cell repertoires in COVID-19. For the study at large: The United States, Italy and Spain provided the acute and convalescent COVID-19 samples.

In the original processing: Scientists estimated how many nucleated cells there were by amplifying reference gene primers. Profiled with immunoSEQ multiplex PCR; TCRdb holds only in-frame clones, not every one. The V and J calls and clone size are taken from that table; D and trimming were inferred from the DNA. The table has roughly 380,000 clones, about nine tenths seen once. V lost 5 bases to trimming and J lost 5 bases; unmatched junction nucleotides: 10. The germline CDR1 and CDR2 sequences are SGHVS and FNYEAQ. The CDR3 sequence is 16 residues long. The receptor's source is a woman aged 40 to 50 with COVID-19, enrolled during active disease. Sequenced input: peripheral blood. The chain carries TRBV7-6 and TRBJ2-5; 11 bases are shared with TRBD2. The CDR3 sequence is CASSPSSGRTGETQYF. The CDR3 DNA is TGTGCCAGCAGCCCGTCTAGCGGGAGGACCGGGGAGACCCAGTACTTC.